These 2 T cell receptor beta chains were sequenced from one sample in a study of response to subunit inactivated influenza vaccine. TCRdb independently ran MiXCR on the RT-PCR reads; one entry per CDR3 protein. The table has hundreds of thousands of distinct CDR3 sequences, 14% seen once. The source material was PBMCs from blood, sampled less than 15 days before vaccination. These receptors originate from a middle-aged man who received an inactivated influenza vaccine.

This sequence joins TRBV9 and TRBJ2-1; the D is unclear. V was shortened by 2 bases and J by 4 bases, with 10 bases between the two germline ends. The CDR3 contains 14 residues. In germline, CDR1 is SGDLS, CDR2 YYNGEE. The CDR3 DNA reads TGTGCCAGCAGCGTGATGGCAGGTTACAATGAGCAGTTCTTC. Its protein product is CASSVMAGYNEQFF. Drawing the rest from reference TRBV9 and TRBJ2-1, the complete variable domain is DSGVTQTPKHLITATGQRVTLRCSPRSGDLSVYWYQQSLDQGLQFLIQYYNGEERAKGNILERFSAQQFPDLHSELNLSSLELGDSALYFCASSVMAGYNEQFFGPGTRLTVL.

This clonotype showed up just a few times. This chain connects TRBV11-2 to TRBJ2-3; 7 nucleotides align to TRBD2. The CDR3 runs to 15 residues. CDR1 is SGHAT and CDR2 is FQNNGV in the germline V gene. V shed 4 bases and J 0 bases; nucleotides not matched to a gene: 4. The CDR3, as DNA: TGTGCCAGCAGCTATCTAGCGGCTAGCACAGATACGCAGTATTTT. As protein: CASSYLAASTDTQYF. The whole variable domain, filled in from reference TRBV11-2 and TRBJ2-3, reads EAGVAQSPRYKIIEKRQSVAFWCNPISGHATLYWYQQILGQGPKLLIQFQNNGVVDDSQLPKDRFSAERLKGVDSTLKIQPAKLEDSAVYLCASSYLAASTDTQYFGPGTRLTVL.